Listed below are T cell receptor beta chains from one sample, sequenced in a study of PD-1 blockade in mismatch repair-deficient tumors. TCRdb's copy holds only in-frame clones and misses some; the assay was immunoSEQ multiplex PCR. This table holds about 68,000 clones, about 78% found once. This material consisted of peripheral blood, taken 2 weeks after starting pembrolizumab. These receptors came from an adult with mismatch repair-deficient cancer. Each CDR3 is given with its conserved first and last residue. The D gene is left open where the match is weak. The size entry is marked missing in some rows and otherwise reads once, few, many or a size class.

J gene,V gene,clone size,D gene,CDR3 DNA,CDR3 protein
TRBJ2-7,TRBV29-1,-,-,TGCAGCGTTGAATGGCAAGACTCCTACGAGCAGTACTTC,CSVEWQDSYEQYF
TRBJ1-5,TRBV19,-,TRBD1,TGTGCCAGTAGTAAACAGGGGGTAAGCAATCAGCCCCAGCATTTT,CASSKQGVSNQPQHF
TRBJ1-3,TRBV5-4,-,-,TGTGCCAGCAGCTTGGCGGGCCTCAGGGGCTCTGGAAACACCATATATTTT,CASSLAGLRGSGNTIYF
TRBJ1-1,TRBV15,few,-,TGTGCCACCAGCAGTCTAAGCTGGGGCACTGAAGCTTTCTTT,CATSSLSWGTEAFF
TRBJ2-7,TRBV10-2,-,TRBD2,TGCGCCAGCCAGAAGGAGGGAGGGCCGAGCTACGAGCAGTACTTC,CASQKEGGPSYEQYF
TRBJ2-7,TRBV5-1,-,TRBD2,TGCGCCAGCAGCTCCGGGACTAGCGTCTACGAGCAGTACTTC,CASSSGTSVYEQYF
TRBJ1-4,TRBV6-6,-,TRBD1,TGTGCCAGCAGTTACGGTAGAACAGGGGAGGTAAAACTGTTTTTT,CASSYGRTGEVKLFF
TRBJ2-7,TRBV7-2,few,-,TGTGCCAGCAGCTCCCGTGACTGGAAACCCTACGAGCAGTACTTC,CASSSRDWKPYEQYF
TRBJ2-7,TRBV19,once,TRBD1,TGTGCCAGTAGTATAGCGACAGGGTCCGGATACGAGCAGTACTTC,CASSIATGSGYEQYF
TRBJ2-2,TRBV28,-,TRBD1,TGTGCCAGCAGTTCTCGGACAGGGCCGGGCGGGGAGCTGTTTTTT,CASSSRTGPGGELFF
TRBJ2-7,TRBV4-1,-,TRBD1,TGCGCCAGCAGCCAAGGCCCGACAGGGGCCTACGAGCAGTACTTC,CASSQGPTGAYEQYF
TRBJ1-3,TRBV7-8,-,-,TGTGCCAGCAGCTTAGTGGCGGGCTCTGGAAACACCATATATTTT,CASSLVAGSGNTIYF
TRBJ2-1,TRBV10-3,-,-,TGTGCCATCAGTGAGGCCGTCGGGGAGCAGTTCTTC,CAISEAVGEQFF
TRBJ2-1,TRBV27,-,TRBD1,TGTGCCAGCAGTCCAGACGGCGGACAGGGGTCAAGCTCCTACAATGAGCAGTTCTTC,CASSPDGGQGSSSYNEQFF
TRBJ2-7,TRBV6-1,-,TRBD2,TGTGCCAGCAGTGTTACTAGCGGACCCTACGAGCAGTACTTC,CASSVTSGPYEQYF
TRBJ2-6,TRBV19,-,TRBD1,TGTGCCAGTAGTCGTTCGGGACAGGCCAAATCCTTCGGGGCCAACGTCCTGACTTTC,CASSRSGQAKSFGANVLTF
TRBJ2-3,TRBV2,-,TRBD2,TGTGCCAGCAGAGCCCTCACTAGCGGGGTGGCAGATACGCAGTATTTT,CASRALTSGVADTQYF
TRBJ1-2,TRBV4-2,-,TRBD1,TGTGCCAGCAGCCAGGACAGGGGGGAAGAAGGCTACACCTTC,CASSQDRGEEGYTF
TRBJ1-2,TRBV13,-,-,TGTGCCAGCAGCTCCCCAGGGCCCGAGACTAACTATGGCTACACCTTC,CASSSPGPETNYGYTF
TRBJ1-1,TRBV10-1,-,-,TGCGCCAGCAGTGAGTCTCCAGGGAAGACTGAAGCTTTCTTT,CASSESPGKTEAFF
TRBJ1-5,TRBV12-5,-,TRBD1,TGTGCTAGTGGTAAGGGACAGGGTCGCCAGCCCCAGCATTTT,CASGKGQGRQPQHF
TRBJ2-5,TRBV7-9,-,TRBD1,TGTGCCAGCAGCTTAGGGGACAGGGATGGAGAGACCCAGTACTTC,CASSLGDRDGETQYF
TRBJ2-7,TRBV12-5,once,TRBD2,TGTGCTAGTGGTTTTTCCATTCTGCCGGGACTAGCGGGCCAAATTAGCTACGAGCAGTACTTC,CASGFSILPGLAGQISYEQYF
TRBJ2-5,TRBV5-6,-,-,TGTGCCAGCAGCTTGGGGGGACTTCAGTACCAAGAGACCCAGTACTTC,CASSLGGLQYQETQYF